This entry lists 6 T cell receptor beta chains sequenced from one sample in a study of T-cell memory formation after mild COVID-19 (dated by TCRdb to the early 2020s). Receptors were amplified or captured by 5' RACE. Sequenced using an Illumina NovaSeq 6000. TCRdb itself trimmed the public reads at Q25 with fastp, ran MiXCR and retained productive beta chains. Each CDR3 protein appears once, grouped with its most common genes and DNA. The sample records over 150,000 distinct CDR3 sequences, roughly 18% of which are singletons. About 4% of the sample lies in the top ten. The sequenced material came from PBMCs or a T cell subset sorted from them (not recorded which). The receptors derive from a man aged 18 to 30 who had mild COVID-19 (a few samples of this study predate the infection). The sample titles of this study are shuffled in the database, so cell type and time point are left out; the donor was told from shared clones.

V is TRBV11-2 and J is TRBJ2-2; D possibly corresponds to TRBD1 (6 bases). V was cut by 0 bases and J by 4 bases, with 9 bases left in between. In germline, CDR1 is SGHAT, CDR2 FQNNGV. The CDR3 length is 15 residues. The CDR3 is CASSLDRGTTGELFF. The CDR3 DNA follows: TGTGCCAGCAGCTTAGACAGGGGCACCACCGGGGAGCTGTTTTTT.

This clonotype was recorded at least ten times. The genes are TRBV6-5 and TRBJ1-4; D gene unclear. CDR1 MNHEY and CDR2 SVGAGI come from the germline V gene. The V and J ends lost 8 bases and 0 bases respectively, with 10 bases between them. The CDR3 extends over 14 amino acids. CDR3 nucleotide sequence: TGTGCCAGCCGTTCAGAAACAACTAATGAAAAACTGTTTTTT. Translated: CASRSETTNEKLFF.

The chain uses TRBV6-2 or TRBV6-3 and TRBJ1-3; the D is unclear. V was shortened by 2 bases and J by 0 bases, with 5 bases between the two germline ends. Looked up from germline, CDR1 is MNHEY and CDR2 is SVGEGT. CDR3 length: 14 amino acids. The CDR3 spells CASSYEGSGNTIYF. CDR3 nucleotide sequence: TGTGCCAGCAGTTACGAGGGCTCTGGAAACACCATATATTTT.

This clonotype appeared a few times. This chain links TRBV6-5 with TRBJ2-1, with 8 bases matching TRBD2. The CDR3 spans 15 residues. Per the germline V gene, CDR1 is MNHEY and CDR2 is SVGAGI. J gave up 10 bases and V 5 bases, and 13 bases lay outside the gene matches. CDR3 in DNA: TGTGCCAGCAGTAGAGAGGGACTAGGAAAGAGGGAGCAGTTCTTC. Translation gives CASSREGLGKREQFF.

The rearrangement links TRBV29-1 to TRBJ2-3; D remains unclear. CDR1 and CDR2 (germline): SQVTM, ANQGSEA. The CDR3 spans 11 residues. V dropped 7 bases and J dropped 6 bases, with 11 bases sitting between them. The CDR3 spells CSDLIGDTQYF. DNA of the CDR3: TGCAGCGACCTCATAGGGGATACGCAGTATTTT.

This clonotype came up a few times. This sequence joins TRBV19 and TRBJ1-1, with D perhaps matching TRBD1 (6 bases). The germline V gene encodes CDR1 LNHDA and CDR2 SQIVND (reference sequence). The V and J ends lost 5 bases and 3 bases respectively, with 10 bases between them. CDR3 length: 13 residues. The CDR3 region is CASSHRVYTEAFF. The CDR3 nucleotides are TGTGCCAGTAGTCACAGGGTTTACACTGAAGCTTTCTTT.